Listed below are T cell receptor beta chains from one sample, sequenced in a study of long-term antiretroviral therapy in people with HIV. TCRdb's copy holds only in-frame clones and misses some; the assay was immunoSEQ multiplex PCR. Counted here are about 21,000 clones, more than 75% occurring once; the ten biggest clones make up 3.5%. The sequencing here drew on unsorted PBMCs, taken 2.3 years after starting antiretroviral therapy. These receptors were taken from a man aged 60 to 69 with HIV. Both conserved end residues are part of each CDR3. D genes are given only for firm matches. Clone size appears in some rows only: once, few, many, or a class for an expanded clone.

abundance	d_gene	v_gene	j_gene	CDR3aa	CDR3nt
-	-	TRBV7-9	TRBJ2-1	CASSLFPGIPPRYNEQFF	TGTGCCAGCAGCTTATTCCCAGGGATTCCCCCCCGCTACAATGAGCAGTTCTTC
-	-	TRBV9	TRBJ2-1	CASSVAGDWYNEQFF	TGTGCCAGCAGCGTAGCCGGGGATTGGTACAATGAGCAGTTCTTC
-	TRBD2	TRBV18	TRBJ2-3	CASSTAGGPTDTQYF	TGTGCCAGCTCCACAGCGGGAGGCCCCACAGATACGCAGTATTTT
-	-	TRBV6-4	TRBJ2-7	CASSDGYEQYF	TGTGCCAGCAGTGACGGCTACGAGCAGTACTTC
once	TRBD2	TRBV5-1	TRBJ2-1	CASNAISGGATNEQFF	TGCGCCAGCAACGCGATAAGCGGGGGGGCAACCAATGAGCAGTTCTTC
-	-	TRBV11-3	TRBJ2-5	CASSLGRDFGETQYF	TGTGCCAGCAGCTTAGGCAGGGACTTCGGGGAGACCCAGTACTTC
-	TRBD1	TRBV19	TRBJ2-7	CASSTGTGSRLRSYEQYF	TGTGCCAGTAGTACCGGGACAGGGAGCCGACTTCGCTCCTACGAGCAGTACTTC
-	-	TRBV6-5	TRBJ2-1	CASSYQGSSYNEQFF	TGTGCCAGCAGTTACCAGGGGAGCTCCTACAATGAGCAGTTCTTC
-	-	TRBV12-5	TRBJ1-1	CASGFYLYTEAFF	TGTGCTAGTGGTTTCTATTTATACACTGAAGCTTTCTTT
-	-	TRBV29-1	TRBJ2-7	CSVEEVSGGQYEQYF	TGCAGCGTTGAAGAAGTCAGCGGAGGGCAATACGAGCAGTACTTC
-	-	TRBV9	TRBJ1-5	CASSVDQGNQPQHF	TGTGCCAGCAGCGTAGATCAGGGCAATCAGCCCCAGCATTTT
-	TRBD1	TRBV5-1	TRBJ1-1	CASSLGQGLSTEAFF	TGCGCCAGCAGCTTGGGACAGGGGCTTAGCACTGAAGCTTTCTTT
-	TRBD1	TRBV5-1	TRBJ2-5	CASSSLNRGSGETQYF	TGCGCCAGCAGCTCACTAAACAGGGGGAGTGGGGAGACCCAGTACTTC
-	-	TRBV7-8	TRBJ2-7	CASSLVGGLGGYEQYF	TGTGCCAGCAGCTTAGTGGGGGGCTTAGGCGGGTACGAGCAGTACTTC
-	-	TRBV6-5	TRBJ2-2	CASSGDRGLIGELFF	TGTGCCAGCAGCGGAGACAGGGGACTAATCGGGGAGCTGTTTTTT
once	-	TRBV27	TRBJ1-5	CASSFTDQPQHF	TGTGCCAGCAGTTTTACCGATCAGCCCCAGCATTTT
-	-	TRBV6-6	TRBJ2-1	CAVKESSYNEQFF	TGTGCCGTAAAGGAGAGCTCCTACAATGAGCAGTTCTTC
-	TRBD1	TRBV5-6	TRBJ2-3	CASSLRGRASDTQYF	TGTGCCAGCAGCTTGAGGGGGCGCGCATCTGATACGCAGTATTTT
-	-	TRBV29-1	TRBJ2-3	CRAGLRDTQYF	TGCAGGGCCGGGCTGCGGGATACGCAGTATTTT
-	-	TRBV19	TRBJ1-3	CASSTGAGESNTIYF	TGTGCCAGTAGTACCGGGGCAGGGGAGTCAAACACCATATATTTT
-	-	TRBV7-9	TRBJ2-7	CASSLALDITLSYEQYF	TGTGCCAGCAGCTTAGCCCTTGACATAACCCTCTCCTACGAGCAGTACTTC
-	TRBD1	TRBV2	TRBJ1-2	CASSEGGQGAYGYTF	TGTGCCAGCAGTGAGGGAGGACAGGGAGCCTATGGCTACACCTTC
once	TRBD2	TRBV5-1	TRBJ2-3	CASSLGLAGGDTQYF	TGCGCCAGCAGCTTGGGACTAGCGGGAGGGGATACGCAGTATTTT
-	-	TRBV6-5	TRBJ2-7	CASSYSTGAYSYEQYF	TGTGCCAGCAGTTACTCTACGGGGGCTTACTCCTACGAGCAGTACTTC
few	-	TRBV11-2	TRBJ1-2	CASSPREGRGYTF	TGTGCCAGCAGCCCGAGGGAGGGCAGGGGCTACACCTTC
-	TRBD1	TRBV27	TRBJ1-5	CASSLNGRGPNQPQHF	TGTGCCAGCAGTTTAAATGGCAGGGGGCCGAATCAGCCCCAGCATTTT
-	-	TRBV6-6	TRBJ1-4	CASSHRSKLFF	TGTGCCAGCAGCCACCGCAGTAAACTGTTTTTT
few	TRBD1	TRBV6-5	TRBJ2-5	CASSYPTGGIETQYF	TGTGCCAGCAGTTACCCGACAGGGGGGATAGAGACCCAGTACTTC
-	-	TRBV28	TRBJ1-2	CASSPSVYGYTF	TGTGCCAGCAGTCCCAGCGTCTATGGCTACACCTTC
once	-	TRBV27	TRBJ2-1	CASSSILRLAGREQFF	TGTGCCAGCAGTTCCATACTGAGACTGGCAGGGCGCGAGCAGTTCTTC
-	TRBD1	TRBV19	TRBJ1-6	CASKTGPSGDSPLHF	TGTGCCAGTAAGACAGGGCCATCAGGAGATTCACCCCTCCACTTT
-	-	TRBV7-3	TRBJ2-1	CASSSRDPTEQFF	TGTGCCAGCAGCAGTAGGGACCCCACTGAGCAGTTCTTC
-	TRBD2	TRBV18	TRBJ2-1	CASSPRLAGQYNYNEQFF	TGTGCCAGCTCACCCAGACTAGCGGGGCAATACAATTACAATGAGCAGTTCTTC
-	TRBD2	TRBV9	TRBJ2-3	CASSVGGSGGYTDTQYF	TGTGCCAGCAGCGTAGGGGGTAGCGGGGGTTACACAGATACGCAGTATTTT
-	TRBD1	TRBV7-9	TRBJ2-2	CASSLAGGGTGELFF	TGTGCCAGCAGCTTAGCAGGGGGCGGCACCGGGGAGCTGTTTTTT
-	-	TRBV7-3	TRBJ1-2	CASSAGHGYGYTF	TGTGCCAGCAGCGCGGGACATGGCTATGGCTACACCTTC
-	TRBD2	TRBV18	TRBJ2-1	CASSPPGGSSYNEQFF	TGTGCCAGCTCACCCCCCGGGGGGAGCTCCTACAATGAGCAGTTCTTC
-	-	TRBV7-9	TRBJ1-2	CASSVAGNYGYTF	TGTGCCAGCAGCGTGGCGGGAAACTATGGCTACACCTTC
-	-	TRBV4-2	TRBJ2-3	CASVGGLPDTQYF	TGTGCCTCCGTGGGGGGGCTCCCAGATACGCAGTATTTT
-	TRBD2	TRBV9	TRBJ2-7	CASSVPSGAYEQYF	TGTGCCAGCAGCGTCCCTAGCGGAGCCTACGAGCAGTACTTC
-	-	TRBV6-6	TRBJ2-3	CASSYAGRQDTQYF	TGTGCCAGCAGTTACGCGGGTCGTCAAGATACGCAGTATTTT
-	TRBD1	TRBV6-6	TRBJ2-2	CASSYGQGGTGELFF	TGTGCCAGCAGTTACGGACAGGGCGGCACCGGGGAGCTGTTTTTT
-	-	TRBV5-4	TRBJ1-4	CASSVSYGDEKLFF	TGTGCCAGCAGCGTAAGCTATGGAGATGAAAAACTGTTTTTT
-	-	TRBV13	TRBJ2-3	CASSLLWSGTDTQYF	TGTGCCAGCAGCTTATTATGGAGTGGCACAGATACGCAGTATTTT
-	-	TRBV6-5	TRBJ2-7	CASSITPYEQYF	TGTGCCAGCAGTATAACTCCCTACGAGCAGTACTTC
-	-	TRBV6-1	TRBJ2-2	CASRIDSPNTGELFF	TGTGCCAGCAGAATAGACAGCCCGAACACCGGGGAGCTGTTTTTT
-	-	TRBV2	TRBJ2-7	CASKEESSYEQYF	TGTGCCAGCAAAGAGGAGAGCTCCTACGAGCAGTACTTC
-	-	TRBV10-3	TRBJ2-7	CAINGPSSYEQYF	TGTGCCATCAACGGCCCAAGCTCCTACGAGCAGTACTTC
-	-	TRBV2	TRBJ1-5	CASSVQQTPDQPQHF	TGTGCCAGCAGTGTTCAACAGACTCCCGATCAGCCCCAGCATTTT
-	TRBD2	TRBV7-8	TRBJ2-5	CASSLTLLPTSGGSGTQYF	TGTGCCAGCAGCCTAACCCTTCTCCCGACTAGCGGGGGGTCCGGGACCCAGTACTTC
-	-	TRBV10-3	TRBJ2-7	CAISESKYGYEQYF	TGTGCCATCAGTGAGTCGAAATACGGGTACGAGCAGTACTTC
once	-	TRBV19	TRBJ1-5	CASSIRGNQPQHF	TGTGCCAGTAGTATTCGGGGGAATCAGCCCCAGCATTTT
-	TRBD2	TRBV9	TRBJ2-1	CASSVGSGRNYNEQFF	TGTGCCAGCAGCGTAGGTAGCGGGAGAAACTACAATGAGCAGTTCTTC
-	-	TRBV6-5	TRBJ1-2	CASSYLPHSNYGYTF	TGTGCCAGCAGTTACCTCCCGCATTCTAACTATGGCTACACCTTC
-	TRBD1	TRBV5-1	TRBJ1-3	CASSFVPGTANSGNTIYF	TGCGCCAGCAGCTTTGTTCCTGGGACAGCTAACTCTGGAAACACCATATATTTT
-	TRBD1	TRBV29-1	TRBJ2-7	CSVTGVSYEQYF	TGCAGCGTTACAGGGGTTTCCTACGAGCAGTACTTC
-	-	TRBV18	TRBJ2-7	CASSPFRRAGGEQYF	TGTGCCAGCTCACCATTCCGACGGGCCGGGGGCGAGCAGTACTTC